The next 10 T cell receptor beta chains were all read from a single sample in a study of PD-1 blockade in classical Hodgkin lymphoma. Generated by immunoSEQ multiplex PCR, the TCRdb table keeps only in-frame clones and is missing some. Here the sample spans about 94,000 clones, about 91% being singletons. Each patient relapsed following autologous stem cell transplantation, and prior brentuximab vedotin exposure differed. The sample in question was peripheral blood mononuclear cells (PBMCs), obtained before the second cycle of nivolumab. The receptors derive from a human donor with classical Hodgkin lymphoma.

The CDR3 here is CASSGRNNQPQHF. The CDR3 DNA is TGTGCCAGCTCAGGACGTAACAATCAGCCCCAGCATTTT. V usage is TRBV18 and J usage is TRBJ1-5; D uncertain. Germline CDR1 reads KGHSH; CDR2 reads LQKENI. The CDR3 totals 13 residues. Trimming took 5 bases from V and 3 from J, leaving 8 bases between them.

The table lists this clone with a count of one. The chain joins TRBV27 to TRBJ2-2; TRBD1 aligns across 7 bases. CDR1 MNHEY and CDR2 SMNVEV come from the germline V gene (reference sequence). The CDR3 covers 16 residues. Trimming took 6 bases from V and 0 from J; bases not matched to a gene: 7. The CDR3 nucleotides read TGTGCCAGCAGGCCACAGGGGCCCCCGAACACCGGGGAGCTGTTTTTT. Its translation: CASRPQGPPNTGELFF.

The V call is TRBV7-9, the J call TRBJ2-7; 8 bases line up with TRBD2. The CDR3 contains 14 residues. The V segment lost 5 bases and the J segment 6 bases; nucleotides outside the gene matches: 9. CDR1 SEHNR and CDR2 FQNEAQ come from the germline V gene (reference sequence). The CDR3 reads CASSEPGGQGEQYF. The CDR3 DNA follows: TGTGCCAGCAGCGAACCGGGGGGGCAAGGCGAGCAGTACTTC.

Concerning this clone itself: The sample contains more than one DNA sequence encoding this CDR3. The CDR3 coding sequence is TGTGCCAGCAGTTTAGGGCAGACCTACGAGCAGTACTTC. Protein: CASSLGQTYEQYF. The rearrangement uses TRBV27 and TRBJ2-7, with D hard to call. The ends were cut back, 2 bases at V and 2 bases at J, with 7 bases in the middle. This CDR3 contains 13 residues. CDR1 and CDR2 (germline): MNHEY, SMNVEV (reference sequence).

In this sample, this clone turned up once. CDR3 region: CASKTLPGLAGRSTDTQYF. CDR3 nucleotides: TGCGCCAGCAAAACTCTCCCGGGACTAGCGGGCCGTTCCACAGATACGCAGTATTTT. The chain recombines TRBV5-1 with TRBJ2-3; 12 positions agree with TRBD2. CDR3 length: 19 amino acids. In germline, CDR1 is SGHRS, CDR2 YFSETQ. The trim removed 6 bases at V and 2 bases at J, leaving 16 bases unmatched.

The chain joins TRBV7-8 to TRBJ1-1; D ambiguous. Germline V gives CDR1 SGHVS, CDR2 FQNEAQ. The CDR3 loop spans 13 amino acids. V was cut by 1 base and J by 1 base, with 4 bases left in between. The CDR3 region has the DNA TGTGCCAGCAGCTTAGGCTGGAACACTGAAGCTTTCTTT. This sequence encodes CASSLGWNTEAFF.

This chain uses TRBV29-1 with TRBJ2-5; the D gene could be TRBD1 or TRBD2 (5 bases each). CDR3 size: 18 residues. V shed 0 bases and J shed 4 bases, with 24 bases lying between them. Germline CDR1 SQVTM, CDR2 ANQGSEA. This CDR3 reads CSVEDGVTRGVLGETQYF. The DNA of the CDR3 is TGCAGCGTTGAAGATGGGGTCACTAGAGGGGTTCTTGGAGAGACCCAGTACTTC.

This chain connects TRBV7-6 to TRBJ2-7; TRBD2 matches 9 bases. The V gene's germline CDR1 is SGHVS and CDR2 FNYEAQ. V dropped 0 bases and J dropped 4; count of bases not matched to a gene: 7. CDR3 length: 16 residues. CDR3 nucleotide sequence: TGTGCCAGCAGCTTAGCGGGGAAGCGGGGGGTTTACGAGCAGTACTTC. This codes for CASSLAGKRGVYEQYF.

The chain combines TRBV14 with TRBJ2-7, with 7 nucleotides matching TRBD2. The CDR3 extends over 14 amino acids. Germline values: CDR1 SGHDN, CDR2 FVKESK. The ends lost 4 bases at V and 0 bases at J; junction bases unmatched: 3. This CDR3 reads CASSLLADSYEQYF. The CDR3 DNA reads TGTGCCAGCAGCCTTCTAGCGGACTCCTACGAGCAGTACTTC.

V usage is TRBV10-3 and J usage is TRBJ1-3, with 8 positions matching TRBD1. The CDR3 length is 15 residues. With 4 bases clipped from V and 0 bases from J, the junction kept 2 bases outside the gene matches. CDR1 is ENHRY, CDR2 SYGVKD, per germline. The CDR3 is CAISGQGNSGNTIYF. The CDR3 nucleotides read TGTGCCATCAGTGGACAGGGGAACTCTGGAAACACCATATATTTT.